The 20 T cell receptor beta chains in this list originate from one sample, sequenced in a study of blood T cell repertoires in COVID-19. The data were produced by immunoSEQ multiplex PCR, yet TCRdb's version contains in-frame clones alone and is incomplete. The table has 350,000 to 450,000 clones, around 90% seen once. The material sequenced was peripheral blood. These receptors all stem from a human donor in a cohort sampled during active COVID-19.

This chain joins TRBV6-1 and TRBJ1-2, with a tentative D call TRBD1 (6 bases). This CDR3 region has 15 residues. Trimming removed 3 bases at V and 3 bases at J, with 14 bases between. Per the germline V gene, CDR1 is MNHNS and CDR2 is SASEGT. CDR3 loop: CASSEKGGADYGYTF. CDR3 DNA: TGTGCCAGCAGTGAGAAAGGGGGAGCCGACTATGGCTACACCTTC.

This clone appeared a single time. This chain links TRBV5-1 with TRBJ2-1; TRBD2 matches 11 bases. The junction had 16 bases not matched to a gene; V was cut back by 5 bases and J by 0 bases. There are 20 residues in the CDR3. Germline V gene sequence: CDR1 SGHRS, CDR2 YFSETQ. The CDR3 coding sequence is TGCGCCAGCAGTCGTACGGGGCGACTAGCGGGAATAAGCTCCTACAATGAGCAGTTCTTC. It yields the protein CASSRTGRLAGISSYNEQFF.

There are many counts of this clone. This chain links TRBV19 with TRBJ1-5; TRBD1 agrees at 7 bases. Losses at the gene ends were 5 bases for V and 13 bases for J; bases not matched to a gene: 11. The CDR3 contains 13 residues. Germline CDR1 reads LNHDA; CDR2 reads SQIVND (reference sequence). Here the CDR3 reads CASSPNRQGGQHF. CDR3 sequence (DNA): TGTGCCAGTAGTCCCAACAGACAGGGCGGGCAGCATTTT.

V usage is TRBV2 and J usage is TRBJ2-3; 8 bases fit TRBD2. The germline gives CDR1 SNHLY, CDR2 FYNNEI. V shed 3 bases and J 4 bases; nucleotides not matched to a gene: 6. This CDR3 has 15 amino acids. The DNA for the CDR3 is TGTGCCAGCAGTGATGTAAGCGGGAGCGCAGATACGCAGTATTTT. Translated: CASSDVSGSADTQYF.

The CDR3 region has the DNA TGTGCCAGCAGCCAAGATCAGGGGGAGCAGTACTTC. Translating it yields CASSQDQGEQYF. The J gene is TRBJ2-7, the V gene TRBV3-1 (or the pseudogene TRBV3-2); perhaps TRBD1 as D (6 bases). V was clipped by 0 bases and J by 7 bases, with 7 bases between them. CDR1 and CDR2 from the germline V gene are LGHDT and YNNKEL (reference sequence). The CDR3 has 12 amino acids.

CDR3 DNA: TGTGCCAGTACCTCCCCCGTCGGTCAGCCCCAGCATTTT. Translated: CASTSPVGQPQHF. The chain links TRBV19 to TRBJ1-5; D is unclear. Looked up from germline, CDR1 is LNHDA and CDR2 is SQIVND (reference sequence). Deletions cut 7 bases from V and 6 bases from J, with 13 bases between. The CDR3 consists of 13 residues.

The chain couples TRBV28 to TRBJ2-5, with a weak D call TRBD1 (6 bases). The CDR3 has 14 amino acids. The ends were cut back, 2 bases at V and 3 bases at J, with 10 bases in the middle. Germline assignment: CDR1 MDHEN and CDR2 SYDVKM. In DNA, the CDR3 is TGTGCCAGCAGTTTAGCGTGGGACAAAGAGACCCAGTACTTC. Translating it yields CASSLAWDKETQYF.

This clone was counted once. The rearrangement uses TRBV2 and TRBJ1-1; TRBD1 is a possible D gene (6 bases). With 7 bases removed from V and 12 bases from J, the gap between germline ends came to 24 bases. Germline CDR1 is SNHLY and CDR2 is FYNNEI. The CDR3 has 14 residues. The CDR3 is CASKELALSGEPFF. DNA of the CDR3: TGTGCCAGCAAGGAGTTAGCGTTGTCAGGGGAACCTTTCTTT.

The chain combines TRBV19 with TRBJ1-1; 10 nucleotides match TRBD1. J was trimmed by 5 bases and V by 5 bases; bases with no gene match: 5. The germline V gene has CDR1 LNHDA and CDR2 SQIVND (reference sequence). This CDR3 region has 14 residues. CDR3 amino acids: CASSQGQGRTEAFF. CDR3 nucleotides: TGTGCCAGTAGTCAGGGACAGGGGAGGACTGAAGCTTTCTTT.

The V gene is TRBV4-1, the J gene TRBJ2-7; D is possibly TRBD1 (7 bases). Germline V gives CDR1 MGHRA, CDR2 YSYEKL. CDR3 size: 18 residues. The V and J ends lost 2 bases and 2 bases respectively, with 22 bases between them. CDR3 bases: TGCGCCAGCAGCCAATTCCAGCTCGCGGGACAGAGTACCTACGAGCAGTACTTC. This translates into CASSQFQLAGQSTYEQYF.

The chain is built from TRBV21-1 and TRBJ1-6; TRBD1, the table's D call, was not compared with the DNA. TRBV21-1 is a known pseudogene. This CDR3 is 18 amino acids long. CDR3 coding DNA: TGTGCCAGCAGCAAAGCCCACCAAGACAGGGACCATAATTCACCCCTCCACTTT. Translating it yields CASSKAHQDRDHNSPLHF.

A single count supports this clone. The V gene is TRBV2, the J gene TRBJ2-7; 7 nucleotides align to TRBD1. V was pared by 8 bases and J by 2 bases, with 3 bases of the junction left unmatched. The CDR3 spans 12 residues. Germline V gene data show CDR1 as SNHLY and CDR2 as FYNNEI. The CDR3 DNA reads as TGTGCCAGCGGGACAGTGACCTACGAGCAGTACTTC. Translating gives CASGTVTYEQYF.

V gene TRBV28 combines with J gene TRBJ1-4; TRBD1 matches 8 bases. This CDR3 spans 15 amino acids. V shed 7 bases and J 9 bases; nucleotides not matched to a gene: 13. Germline CDR1 and CDR2: MDHEN and SYDVKM. CDR3 loop: CASTPDGQGGKKLFF. CDR3 DNA: TGTGCCAGCACCCCCGATGGACAGGGTGGGAAAAAACTGTTTTTT.

The rearrangement uses TRBV29-1 and TRBJ2-7; D not resolved. Germline V gene data show CDR1 as SQVTM and CDR2 as ANQGSEA. CDR3 length: 11 amino acids. V was pared by 1 base and J by 2 bases, with 3 bases between. The DNA of the CDR3 is TGCAGCGTTGAAGTAACCTACGAGCAGTACTTC. It translates to CSVEVTYEQYF.

The chain employs TRBV5-4 and TRBJ2-1; D is unclear. There are 12 residues in the CDR3. Germline V gene sequence: CDR1 SGHNT, CDR2 YYREEE (reference sequence). Trimming took off 4 bases at V and 4 bases at J, with 6 bases between the two ends. The CDR3 region has the DNA TGTGCCAGCAGCCTATATTACAATGAGCAGTTCTTC. Translating gives CASSLYYNEQFF.

The rearrangement joins TRBV6-5 to TRBJ1-1; possibly TRBD1 for D (5 bases). Deletions cut 2 bases from V and 4 bases from J, with 14 bases between. Looked up from germline, CDR1 is MNHEY and CDR2 is SVGAGI. The CDR3 has 15 residues. CDR3 bases: TGTGCCAGCAGTTACAGGGGAGGAGAGGGCACTGAAGCTTTCTTT. Translation gives CASSYRGGEGTEAFF.

CDR3 region: CASSMQGRDYGYTF. CDR3 sequence (DNA): TGTGCCAGTAGTATGCAGGGGCGCGACTATGGCTACACCTTC. The chain recombines TRBV19 with TRBJ1-2; D perhaps matches TRBD1 (6 bases). Trimming removed 3 bases from V and 3 bases from J, with 11 bases in between. CDR3 length equals 14 residues. Looked up from germline, CDR1 is LNHDA and CDR2 is SQIVND (reference sequence).

This chain links TRBV29-1 with TRBJ2-5, with 7 bases fitting TRBD2. Germline trimming cut 6 bases from V and 1 base from J; bases unmatched to any gene: 5. The CDR3 runs to 13 residues. Per the germline V gene, CDR1 is SQVTM and CDR2 is ANQGSEA. The CDR3 nucleotides are TGCAGCGTCCCAGCGGGGATCCAAGAGACCCAGTACTTC. This encodes CSVPAGIQETQYF.

The V and J genes are TRBV9 and TRBJ2-1, with 12 bases lining up with TRBD2. J lost 7 bases, V lost 4 bases, and 6 bases had no gene match. The CDR3 length is 15 residues. Germline lookup yields CDR1 SGDLS and CDR2 YYNGEE. Here the CDR3 DNA reads TGTGCCAGCAGCCCTGGACTAGCGGGAAGGAATGAGCAGTTCTTC. This codes for CASSPGLAGRNEQFF. Together with reference TRBV9 and TRBJ2-1, the CDR3 gives the full variable domain: DSGVTQTPKHLITATGQRVTLRCSPRSGDLSVYWYQQSLDQGLQFLIQYYNGEERAKGNILERFSAQQFPDLHSELNLSSLELGDSALYFCASSPGLAGRNEQFFGPGTRLTVL.

The rearrangement links TRBV30 to TRBJ2-7, with 9 bases that match TRBD2. After removal of 4 bases from V and 6 bases from J, the junction contained 16 bases not matched to a gene. Germline loops: CDR1 GTSNPN, CDR2 SVGIG (reference sequence). The CDR3 has 16 residues. CDR3 amino acids: CAWTRENRGGAGEQYF. The CDR3 nucleotides read TGTGCCTGGACAAGGGAGAATCGCGGGGGGGCGGGCGAGCAGTACTTC.